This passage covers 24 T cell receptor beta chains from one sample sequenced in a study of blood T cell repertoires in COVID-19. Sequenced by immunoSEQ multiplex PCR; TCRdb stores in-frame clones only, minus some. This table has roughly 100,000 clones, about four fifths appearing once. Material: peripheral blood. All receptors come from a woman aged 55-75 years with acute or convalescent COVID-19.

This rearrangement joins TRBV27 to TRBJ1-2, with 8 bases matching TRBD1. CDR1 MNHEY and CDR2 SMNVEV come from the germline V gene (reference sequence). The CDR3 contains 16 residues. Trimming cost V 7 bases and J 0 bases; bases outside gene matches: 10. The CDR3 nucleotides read TGTGCCAGCACCCCTCTCCGGGACAGGCCTAACTATGGCTACACCTTC. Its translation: CASTPLRDRPNYGYTF.

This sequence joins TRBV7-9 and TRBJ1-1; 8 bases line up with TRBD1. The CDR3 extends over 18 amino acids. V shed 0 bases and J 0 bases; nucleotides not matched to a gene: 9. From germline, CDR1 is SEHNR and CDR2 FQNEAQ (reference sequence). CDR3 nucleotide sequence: TGTGCCAGCAGCTTAGCGTACAGGGGGAGAAGCATGAACACTGAAGCTTTCTTT. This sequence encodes CASSLAYRGRSMNTEAFF. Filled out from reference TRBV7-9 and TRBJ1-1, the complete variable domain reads DTGVSQNPRHKITKRGQNVTFRCDPISEHNRLYWYRQTLGQGPEFLTYFQNEAQLEKSRLLSDRFSAERPKGSFSTLEIQRTEQGDSAMYLCASSLAYRGRSMNTEAFFGQGTRLTVV.

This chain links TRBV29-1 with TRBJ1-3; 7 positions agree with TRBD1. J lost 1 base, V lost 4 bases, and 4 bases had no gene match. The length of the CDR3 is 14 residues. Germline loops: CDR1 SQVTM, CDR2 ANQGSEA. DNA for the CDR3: TGCAGCGTTGGGGACAGTTCTTCTGGAAACACCATATATTTT. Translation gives CSVGDSSSGNTIYF.

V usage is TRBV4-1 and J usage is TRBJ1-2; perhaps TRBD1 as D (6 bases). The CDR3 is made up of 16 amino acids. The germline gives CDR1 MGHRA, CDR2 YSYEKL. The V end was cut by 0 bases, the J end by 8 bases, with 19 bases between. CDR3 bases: TGCGCCAGCAGCCAAGACGGGACAACCGATTTCTGGGGCTACACCTTC. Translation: CASSQDGTTDFWGYTF.

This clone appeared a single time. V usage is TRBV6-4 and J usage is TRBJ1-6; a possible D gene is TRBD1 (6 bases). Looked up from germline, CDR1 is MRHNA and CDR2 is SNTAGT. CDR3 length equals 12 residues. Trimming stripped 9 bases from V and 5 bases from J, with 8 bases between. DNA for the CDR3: TGTGCCAGGGACAGCAATAATTCACCCCTCCACTTT. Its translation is CARDSNNSPLHF.

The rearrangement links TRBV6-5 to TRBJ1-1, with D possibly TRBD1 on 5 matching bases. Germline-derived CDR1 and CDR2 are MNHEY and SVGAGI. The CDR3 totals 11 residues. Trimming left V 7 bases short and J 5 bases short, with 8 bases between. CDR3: CASTGGTEAFF. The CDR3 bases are TGTGCCAGCACGGGGGGAACTGAAGCTTTCTTT.

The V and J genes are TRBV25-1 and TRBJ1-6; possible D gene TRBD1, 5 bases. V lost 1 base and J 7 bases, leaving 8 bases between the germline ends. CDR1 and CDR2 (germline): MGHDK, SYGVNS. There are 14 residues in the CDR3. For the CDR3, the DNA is TGTGCCAGCAGTGAATTTAGGGGAAATTCACCCCTCCACTTT. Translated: CASSEFRGNSPLHF.

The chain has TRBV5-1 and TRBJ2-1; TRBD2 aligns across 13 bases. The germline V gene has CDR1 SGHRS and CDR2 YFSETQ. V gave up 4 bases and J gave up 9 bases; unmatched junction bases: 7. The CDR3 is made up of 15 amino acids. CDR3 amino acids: CASSQTSGRAGEQFF. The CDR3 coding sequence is TGCGCCAGCAGCCAAACTAGCGGGAGGGCCGGTGAGCAGTTCTTC.

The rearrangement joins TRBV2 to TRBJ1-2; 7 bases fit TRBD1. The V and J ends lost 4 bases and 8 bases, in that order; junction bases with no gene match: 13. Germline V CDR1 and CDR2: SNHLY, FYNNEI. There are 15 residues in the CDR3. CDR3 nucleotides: TGTGCCAGCAGTGTAGGACAGGAATCTCCTAGGGGCTACACCTTC. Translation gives CASSVGQESPRGYTF.

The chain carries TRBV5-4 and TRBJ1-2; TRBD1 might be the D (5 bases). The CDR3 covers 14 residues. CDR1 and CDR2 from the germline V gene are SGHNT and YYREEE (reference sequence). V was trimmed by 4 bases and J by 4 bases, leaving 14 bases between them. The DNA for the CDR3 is TGTGCCAGCAGCACGGAGGGGTTTGGCTATGGCTACACCTTC. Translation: CASSTEGFGYGYTF.

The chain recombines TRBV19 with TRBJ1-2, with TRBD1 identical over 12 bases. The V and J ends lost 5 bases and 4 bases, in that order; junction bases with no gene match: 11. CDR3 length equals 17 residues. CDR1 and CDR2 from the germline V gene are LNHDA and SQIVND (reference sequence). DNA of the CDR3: TGTGCCAGTAGTGAAACCGGGACAGGGGGCGCAGGCTATGGCTACACCTTC. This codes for CASSETGTGGAGYGYTF.

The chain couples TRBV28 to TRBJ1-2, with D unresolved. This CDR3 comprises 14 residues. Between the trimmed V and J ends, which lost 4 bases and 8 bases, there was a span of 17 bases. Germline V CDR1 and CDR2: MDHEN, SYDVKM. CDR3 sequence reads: CASSSPSTKVGYTF. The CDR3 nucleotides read TGTGCCAGCAGTTCCCCGTCGACAAAGGTCGGCTACACCTTC.

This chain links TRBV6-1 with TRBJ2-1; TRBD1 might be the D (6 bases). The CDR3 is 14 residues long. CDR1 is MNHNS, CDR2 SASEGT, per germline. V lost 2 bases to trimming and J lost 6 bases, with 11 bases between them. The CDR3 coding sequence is TGTGCCAGCAGTGAACAGGGGCCCTTCAATGAGCAGTTCTTC. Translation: CASSEQGPFNEQFF.

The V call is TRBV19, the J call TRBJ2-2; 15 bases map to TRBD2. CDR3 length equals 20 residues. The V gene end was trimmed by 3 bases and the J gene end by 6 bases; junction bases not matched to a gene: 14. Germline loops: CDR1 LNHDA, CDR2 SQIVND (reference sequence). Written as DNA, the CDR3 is TGTGCCAGTAGTATTCGAGGACTAGCGGGAGGGATCGGGTTCGCCGGGGAGCTGTTTTTT. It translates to CASSIRGLAGGIGFAGELFF.

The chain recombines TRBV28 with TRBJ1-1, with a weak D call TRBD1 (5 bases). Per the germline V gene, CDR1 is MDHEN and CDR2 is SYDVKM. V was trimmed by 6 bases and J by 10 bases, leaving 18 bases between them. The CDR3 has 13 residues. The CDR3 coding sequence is TGTGCCAGCAGCCCCCCCGCAGGGAAGGTAGCTTTCTTT. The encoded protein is CASSPPAGKVAFF.

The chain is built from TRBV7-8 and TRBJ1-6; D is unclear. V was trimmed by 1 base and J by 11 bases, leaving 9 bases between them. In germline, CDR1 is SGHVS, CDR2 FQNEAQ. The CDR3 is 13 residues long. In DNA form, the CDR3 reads TGTGCCAGCAGCTTAGAATTTCCCACACCCCTCCACTTT. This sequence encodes CASSLEFPTPLHF.

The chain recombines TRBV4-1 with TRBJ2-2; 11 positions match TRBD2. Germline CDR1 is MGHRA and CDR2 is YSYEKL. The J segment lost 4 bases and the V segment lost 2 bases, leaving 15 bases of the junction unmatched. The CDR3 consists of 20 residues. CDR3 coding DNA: TGCGCCAGCAGCCAACCGGGGCTAGCGGGGGGCCCTAGGGCCACCGGGGAGCTGTTTTTT. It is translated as CASSQPGLAGGPRATGELFF.

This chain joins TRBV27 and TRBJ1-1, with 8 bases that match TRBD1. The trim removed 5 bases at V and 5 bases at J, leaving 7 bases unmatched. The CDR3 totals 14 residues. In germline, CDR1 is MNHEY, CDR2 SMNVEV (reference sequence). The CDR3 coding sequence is TGTGCCAGCAGTCGGACAGGGTTGTATACTGAAGCTTTCTTT. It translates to CASSRTGLYTEAFF.

The CDR3 spells CASSFFPGTDRYGYTF. The CDR3 DNA sequence: TGTGCCAGCAGTTTCTTTCCTGGTACAGATCGCTATGGCTACACCTTC. The rearrangement links TRBV27 to TRBJ1-2, with D hard to call. The CDR3 contains 16 residues. Between the trimmed V and J ends, which lost 3 bases and 4 bases, there was a span of 18 bases. The germline gives CDR1 MNHEY, CDR2 SMNVEV (reference sequence).

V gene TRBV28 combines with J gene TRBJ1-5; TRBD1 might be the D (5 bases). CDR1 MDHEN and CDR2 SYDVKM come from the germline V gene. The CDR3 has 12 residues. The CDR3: CSTKLTDQPQHF. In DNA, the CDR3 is TGTTCTACTAAGTTGACAGATCAGCCCCAGCATTTT.

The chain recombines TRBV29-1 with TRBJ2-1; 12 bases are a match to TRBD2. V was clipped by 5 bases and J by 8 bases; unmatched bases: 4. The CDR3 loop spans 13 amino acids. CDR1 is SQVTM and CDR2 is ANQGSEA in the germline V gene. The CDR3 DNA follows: TGCAGCGTTCCCCGACTAGCGGGAGATGAGCAGTTCTTC. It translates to CSVPRLAGDEQFF.

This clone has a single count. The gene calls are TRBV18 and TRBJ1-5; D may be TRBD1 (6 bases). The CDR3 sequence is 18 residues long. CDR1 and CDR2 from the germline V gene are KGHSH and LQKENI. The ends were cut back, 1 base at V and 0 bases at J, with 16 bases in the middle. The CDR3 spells CASSPLPTGSYSNQPQHF. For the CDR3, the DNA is TGTGCCAGCTCACCACTCCCGACAGGCTCCTATAGCAATCAGCCCCAGCATTTT.

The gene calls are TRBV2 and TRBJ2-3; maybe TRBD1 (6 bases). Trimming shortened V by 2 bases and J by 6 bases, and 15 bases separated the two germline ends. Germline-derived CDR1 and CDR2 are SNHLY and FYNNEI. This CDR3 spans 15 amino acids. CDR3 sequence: CASSEQGQGMDTQYF. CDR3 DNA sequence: TGTGCCAGCAGTGAACAAGGGCAGGGGATGGATACGCAGTATTTT.

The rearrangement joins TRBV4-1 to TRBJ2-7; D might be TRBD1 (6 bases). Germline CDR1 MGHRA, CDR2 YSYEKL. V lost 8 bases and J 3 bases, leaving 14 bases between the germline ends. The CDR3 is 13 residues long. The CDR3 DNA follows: TGCGCCAGCCCTCGAAGGGGGAGCTACGAGCAGTACTTC. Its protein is CASPRRGSYEQYF.